These 25 T cell receptor beta chains were all obtained from the same sample, sequenced in a study of T cells in Graves' hyperthyroidism and ophthalmopathy. What was amplified from RNA transcripts were TCR beta CDR3 regions. The HTBI set primed first-round TCR CDR3 RT-PCR. TCRdb reprocessed the multiplex PCR reads with MiXCR, giving one entry per CDR3 protein. Of around 480,000 distinct CDR3 sequences in the sample, 13% to 15% were seen once. Sequencing was done on a sample of blood. Receptor source: a woman aged 18-29 years with Graves' hyperthyroidism.

The chain employs TRBV7-6 and TRBJ1-2; 10 nucleotides agree with TRBD1. V dropped 4 bases and J dropped 4; count of bases not matched to a gene: 6. The germline V gene encodes CDR1 SGHVS and CDR2 FNYEAQ. The CDR3 has 15 residues. The CDR3 spells CASSWGQGSGYGYTF. As DNA, the CDR3 is TGTGCCAGCAGCTGGGGACAGGGGTCGGGCTATGGCTACACCTTC.

There are many counts of this clonotype. CDR3: CASSYSRASHEQYV. The CDR3 DNA reads TGTGCCAGCAGTTACTCCAGGGCCTCCCACGAGCAGTACGTC. This chain connects TRBV6-5 to TRBJ2-7, with a tentative D call TRBD1 (5 bases). Germline V lookup: CDR1 MNHEY, CDR2 SVGAGI. The CDR3 is 14 amino acids.

The CDR3 here is CAWTGGANQPQHF. The CDR3, as DNA: TGTGCCTGGACAGGGGGCGCGAATCAGCCCCAGCATTTT. The chain couples TRBV30 to TRBJ1-5, with TRBD1 matching 8 bases. J lost 4 bases, V lost 4 bases, and 3 bases had no gene match. Germline lookup yields CDR1 GTSNPN and CDR2 SVGIG (reference sequence). The CDR3 loop spans 13 amino acids.

The CDR3 DNA reads as TGTGCCACCAACCCCCGAGGATTTCGGGGACAGCCCCAGCATTTT. Protein product: CATNPRGFRGQPQHF. The chain employs TRBV19 and TRBJ1-5; D gene ambiguous. The CDR3 extends over 15 amino acids. Trimming pared 10 bases from V and 7 bases from J, leaving 23 bases between. CDR1 LNHDA and CDR2 SQIVND come from the germline V gene (reference sequence).

This clonotype has a handful of counts. Given a much more abundant clone one base away, this may be a read error. This chain uses TRBV11-2 with TRBJ2-5, with D possibly matching TRBD1 (6 bases). Germline V CDR1 and CDR2: SGHAT, FQNNGV. The CDR3 contains 13 residues. Trimming left V 7 bases short and J 4 bases short, with 13 bases between. DNA of the CDR3: TGTGCCAGCAACCAGGGGAATCGAGAGACCCAGTACTTC. Translation gives CASNQGNRETQYF. The full variable domain, completed using reference TRBV11-2 and TRBJ2-5, is EAGVAQSPRYKIIEKRQSVAFWCNPISGHATLYWYQQILGQGPKLLIQFQNNGVVDDSQLPKDRFSAERLKGVDSTLKIQPAKLEDSAVYLCASNQGNRETQYFGPGTRLLVL.

This clonotype was seen at least ten times. The gene calls are TRBV30 and TRBJ2-7; 8 bases align to TRBD1. The V and J ends lost 0 bases and 3 bases, in that order; junction bases with no gene match: 7. Germline CDR1 GTSNPN, CDR2 SVGIG (reference sequence). The CDR3 contains 15 residues. The CDR3 region is CAWSVNDGTGYEQYF. CDR3 bases: TGTGCCTGGAGTGTAAATGACGGGACAGGCTACGAGCAGTACTTC.

This clonotype was observed at least ten times. This sequence joins TRBV19 and TRBJ1-1; 7 positions agree with TRBD1. The trim removed 5 bases at V and 0 bases at J, leaving 9 bases unmatched. Germline loops: CDR1 LNHDA, CDR2 SQIVND (reference sequence). CDR3 size: 16 residues. This chain's CDR3 is CASSPRDRSLNTEAFF. CDR3 coding DNA: TGTGCCAGTAGTCCCCGGGACAGATCATTGAACACTGAAGCTTTCTTT.

This clonotype has a count of ten or more. This sequence joins TRBV27 and TRBJ1-4, with unresolved D. Trimming cost V 5 bases and J 11 bases, with 15 bases left between them. Germline V gives CDR1 MNHEY, CDR2 SMNVEV (reference sequence). There are 13 residues in the CDR3. CDR3 DNA: TGTGCCAGCAGTCCAAACCCTGACATTAAACTGTTTTTT. It codes for CASSPNPDIKLFF.

V usage is TRBV11-2 and J usage is TRBJ1-2; possible D gene TRBD1, 5 bases. The CDR3 is 16 amino acids. CDR1 is SGHAT, CDR2 FQNNGV, per germline. V dropped 1 base and J dropped 6 bases, with 18 bases sitting between them. The CDR3 coding sequence is TGTGCCAGCAGCTTAGTCTTGAGGGGCGCCCGTGATGGCTACACCTTC. Protein sequence: CASSLVLRGARDGYTF.

This clonotype was found many times. The chain carries TRBV28 and TRBJ2-7; TRBD1 agrees at 7 bases. CDR3 length equals 14 residues. The V gene's germline CDR1 is MDHEN and CDR2 SYDVKM. J gave up 0 bases and V 4 bases, and 3 bases lay outside the gene matches. The CDR3 sequence is CASSSGQFSYEQYV. In nucleotides, the CDR3 is TGTGCCAGCAGTTCGGGACAGTTCTCCTACGAGCAGTACGTC.

A remark on this clonotype: A read error may explain this, as a much larger clone is one base away. The chain carries TRBV18 and TRBJ1-1; 9 bases map to TRBD1. This CDR3 comprises 16 residues. Germline V gives CDR1 KGHSH, CDR2 LQKENI. The CDR3 loop is CASSRGTGRRNIEAFF. CDR3 DNA: TGTGCCAGCTCACGAGGGACAGGGAGGAGGAACATTGAAGCTTTCTTT.

This clonotype has a count of ten or more. The chain joins TRBV5-1 to TRBJ2-2; D is perhaps TRBD2 (6 bases). V dropped 1 base and J dropped 6 bases, with 13 bases sitting between them. Germline CDR1 and CDR2: SGHRS and YFSETQ. This CDR3 is 15 amino acids long. The CDR3 here is CASSLRPGRSGELFF. The CDR3 nucleotides are TGCGCCAGCAGCTTGAGGCCAGGGAGGTCCGGGGAGCTGTTTTTT.

The V gene is TRBV20-1, the J gene TRBJ2-5, with 10 nucleotides matching TRBD2. CDR1 DFQATT and CDR2 SNEGSKA come from the germline V gene (reference sequence). Unmatched junction bases numbered 8, after V lost 6 bases and J lost 1 base. This CDR3 is 15 amino acids long. The DNA for the CDR3 is TGCAGTGCCCATGGACTAGCGGATCTCCAAGAGACCCAGTACTTC. Translating gives CSAHGLADLQETQYF.

As regards this clonotype: This likely comes from a read error, as the CDR3 has no conserved phenylalanine or tryptophan at its end. The V gene is TRBV29-1, the J gene TRBJ1-1, with 7 nucleotides matching TRBD1. Germline V lookup: CDR1 SQVTM, CDR2 ANQGSEA. The CDR3 covers 12 residues. The V segment lost 4 bases and the J segment 1 base; nucleotides outside the gene matches: 0. The CDR3 DNA follows: TGCAGCGTTGGACAGGGGAACACTGAAGCTTTCATT. Translation gives CSVGQGNTEAFI.

This clonotype was counted at least ten times. The chain combines TRBV5-1 with TRBJ2-7, with D tentatively TRBD2 (7 bases). Trimming pared 4 bases from V and 4 bases from J, leaving 15 bases between. Germline lookup yields CDR1 SGHRS and CDR2 YFSETQ. There are 14 residues in the CDR3. The CDR3 nucleotides are TGCGCCAGCAGCCAGCGGGACATTGGTTACGAGCAGTACTTC. This encodes CASSQRDIGYEQYF.

The sample holds a few counts of this clonotype. CDR3 in DNA: TGTGCCAGCAGCCAAGATACAGGGATTGGCTATGGCTACACCTTC. Translated: CASSQDTGIGYGYTF. This chain connects TRBV3-1 to TRBJ1-2, with D possibly being TRBD1 (6 bases). The germline V gene encodes CDR1 LGHDT and CDR2 YNNKEL (reference sequence). Trimming stripped 0 bases from V and 4 bases from J, with 12 bases between. This CDR3 is built from 15 residues.

The chain carries TRBV5-1 and TRBJ2-7, with a tentative D call TRBD2 (7 bases). The J call may not be correct, given that the DNA end is closer to TRBJ2-1. The CDR3 covers 16 residues. Per the germline V gene, CDR1 is SGHRS and CDR2 is YFSETQ. The CDR3 here is CASSLKWVRGAYEQFF. CDR3 in DNA: TGCGCCAGCAGCTTGAAATGGGTTCGGGGGGCGTACGAGCAGTTCTTC.

This clonotype was recorded many times. The rearrangement joins TRBV7-8 to TRBJ2-4; 7 bases agree with TRBD2. This CDR3 spans 15 amino acids. Germline CDR1 is SGHVS and CDR2 is FQNEAQ. The junction had 7 bases not matched to a gene; V was cut back by 3 bases and J by 5 bases. CDR3 region: CASSFGLVPQNIQYF. CDR3 sequence (DNA): TGTGCCAGCAGCTTCGGACTAGTACCGCAAAACATTCAGTACTTC.

This clonotype was detected many times. The V gene is TRBV19, the J gene TRBJ1-3, with 9 bases lining up with TRBD1. Germline loops: CDR1 LNHDA, CDR2 SQIVND (reference sequence). This CDR3 region has 13 residues. The ends lost 10 bases at V and 7 bases at J; junction bases unmatched: 8. The CDR3 sequence is CATGTGWTNTIYF. The CDR3 DNA sequence: TGTGCCACCGGGACAGGGTGGACGAACACCATATATTTT.

The sample holds many counts of this clonotype. The J gene is TRBJ2-7, the V gene TRBV7-2; either TRBD1 or TRBD2 may supply D (5 bases each). Trimming removed 5 bases from V and 6 bases from J, with 14 bases in between. This CDR3 has 13 residues. The germline V gene has CDR1 SGHTA and CDR2 FQGNSA. The CDR3 here is CASSRRGRGEQYF. The CDR3 nucleotides read TGTGCCAGCAGCCGAAGGGGACGGGGCGAGCAGTACTTC.

The chain combines TRBV7-2 with TRBJ1-2; no clear D. This CDR3 comprises 13 residues. V was trimmed by 3 bases and J by 3 bases, leaving 8 bases between them. CDR1 is SGHTA, CDR2 FQGNSA, per germline. Here the CDR3 DNA reads TGTGCCAGCAGCTTCCTGGTGGACTATGGCTACACCTTC. This translates into CASSFLVDYGYTF.

The sample holds many counts of this clonotype. The junction does not match germline at one end; this may be a read error. The rearrangement uses TRBV7-8 and TRBJ2-1, with TRBD2 matching 11 bases. Looked up from germline, CDR1 is SGHVS and CDR2 is FQNEAQ. CDR3 length equals 14 residues. The CDR3 nucleotides read TGTGCCAGCAGCTCCGGGACTAGCGGCAATAAGCAGTTCTTC. Translating gives CASSSGTSGNKQFF.

This clonotype came up many times. CDR3 protein: CASSPDGGNSPLHF. As DNA, the CDR3 is TGTGCCAGCAGCCCCGACGGAGGAAATTCACCCCTCCACTTT. This chain joins TRBV3-1 and TRBJ1-6; no clear D. The CDR3 sequence is 14 residues long. Looked up from germline, CDR1 is LGHDT and CDR2 is YNNKEL (reference sequence). The V gene lost 4 bases and the J gene lost 7 bases, with 11 bases spanning the gap.

This clonotype was picked up a small number of times. This may be a read error: a much more frequent sequence differs by one nucleotide. The chain employs TRBV20-1 and TRBJ2-5; possible D gene TRBD2, 6 bases. In germline, CDR1 is DFQATT, CDR2 SNEGSKA (reference sequence). This CDR3 is built from 12 residues. This CDR3 is CNAGTARETQYF. CDR3 coding DNA: TGCAATGCCGGGACTGCGCGGGAGACCCAGTACTTC.

This clonotype was seen just once. This sequence joins TRBV12-3 or TRBV12-4 and TRBJ1-3, with TRBD1 identical over 8 bases. With 5 bases clipped from V and 3 bases from J, the junction kept 9 bases outside the gene matches. This CDR3 region has 16 residues. The CDR3 bases are TGTGCCAGCAGTCGTCCCGGGACAGGAGGTGGAAACACCATATATTTT. Encoded protein: CASSRPGTGGGNTIYF.